This TCR beta chain was sequenced for a study of T cells in Graves' hyperthyroidism and ophthalmopathy. Study observations and caveats: Most thyroid-expanded clonotypes above 0.001 were also found in blood. Patients with ophthalmopathy were separated from those with stable hyperthyroidism by a 13 V-J model.

There were TCR beta CDR3 regions amplified from RNA transcripts. An initial round of RT-PCR targeting the TCR CDR3 relied on the HTBI primer set. From the multiplex PCR reads, TCRdb called clonotypes with MiXCR, one entry per CDR3 protein. The sample shows about 350,000 distinct CDR3 sequences, 15% to 20% of them seen only once. Trimming removed 7 bases at V and 0 bases at J, with 12 bases between. The CDR3 loop spans 14 amino acids. Germline CDR1 MNHEY, CDR2 SVGAGI. With respect to this clonotype: No antigen is known for it.

The material sequenced was blood. The chain is built from TRBV6-5 and TRBJ1-1, with D maybe TRBD1 (5 bases). This clonotype was sampled from a woman aged 40 to 49 with Graves' ophthalmopathy. The CDR3, as DNA: TGTGCCAGCACCCGGGTGGACATGAACACTGAAGCTTTCTTT. This translates into CASTRVDMNTEAFF.